The sequence of this TCR beta chain was determined in a study of T cells in Graves' hyperthyroidism and ophthalmopathy. Study-wide points: From stable hyperthyroidism, ophthalmopathy was separated by a 13 V-J model.

Template material for amplifying TCR beta CDR3 regions consisted of RNA transcripts. HTBI primers drove first-round RT-PCR of the TCR CDR3. TCRdb analysed the multiplex PCR reads with MiXCR anew, one entry per CDR3 protein. The table shows about 96,000 distinct CDR3 sequences, with 51% occurring only once. J gave up 7 bases and V 7 bases, and 14 bases lay outside the gene matches. The CDR3 length is 15 residues. On this clonotype itself: The antigen remains unidentified.

Disease duration under 2 months; hyperthyroidism patients were aged 18 to 65. Source material: blood. The source of this sequence is a woman in her forties with Graves' hyperthyroidism. The chain joins TRBV7-1 to TRBJ2-5; 8 nucleotides agree with TRBD1. TRBV7-1 is classed as an ORF, of uncertain function. The CDR3 DNA reads as TGTGCCAGCACGCGGACAGGGACAATCCAGGGGACCCAGTACTTC. This sequence encodes CASTRTGTIQGTQYF.